These T cell receptor beta chains were read from a single sample in a study of identical twins. TCRdb used MiXCR to reprocess the 5' RACE reads, holding one entry per CDR3 protein. The data contain around 480,000 distinct CDR3 sequences, 14% of them seen just once; the ten biggest clones take up approximately 0.98%. These records were also assigned to another study, of yellow fever vaccine responses in identical twins.

Input material: CD4+ T cells sorted from blood. The receptors were gathered from a woman between 18 and 30 years old in good health. Both conserved end residues are part of each CDR3. The D gene is left open where the match is weak. Clone size is given for some rows only: seen once, a few or many times, or a class if the clone is expanded.

clone size,CDR3 length,J gene,V gene,D gene,CDR3 protein,CDR3 DNA
many,14,TRBJ1-1,TRBV20-1,-,CSASKGRMNTEAFF,TGCAGTGCTAGCAAAGGACGGATGAACACTGAAGCTTTCTTT
-,14,TRBJ2-3,TRBV12-3/TRBV12-4,-,CASSLKAGFDTQYF,TGTGCCAGCAGTTTAAAGGCGGGGTTCGATACGCAGTATTTT
few,16,TRBJ2-1,TRBV15,-,CATSRAPTSDSDEQFF,TGTGCCACCAGCAGAGCCCCCACTTCCGATAGCGATGAGCAGTTCTTC
-,12,TRBJ2-3,TRBV28,-,CASSSDADTQYF,TGTGCCAGCTCGAGTGACGCAGATACGCAGTATTTT
-,15,TRBJ2-4,TRBV12-3/TRBV12-4,-,CASSPQGGAKNIQYF,TGTGCCAGCAGTCCCCAAGGGGGTGCCAAAAACATTCAGTACTTC
-,11,TRBJ1-1,TRBV5-4,-,CASRKDTEAFF,TGTGCCAGCAGGAAGGACACGGAAGCTTTCTTT
many,14,TRBJ2-2,TRBV10-3,-,CAIRGQGNTGELFF,TGTGCCATCAGGGGTCAGGGGAACACCGGGGAGCTGTTTTTT
-,15,TRBJ2-3,TRBV19,TRBD2,CASKGLATSTDTQYF,TGTGCCAGTAAGGGACTAGCGACTAGCACAGATACGCAGTATTTT
-,13,TRBJ1-1,TRBV10-3,-,CAISDRTGTEAFF,TGTGCCATCAGTGACAGGACGGGCACTGAAGCTTTCTTT
few,14,TRBJ1-1,TRBV5-1,-,CASSRAGGTSEAFF,TGCGCCAGCAGCCGCGCCGGGGGGACCTCTGAAGCTTTCTTT
-,12,TRBJ2-7,TRBV2,-,CASSVEEYEQYF,TGTGCCAGCAGTGTGGAGGAATACGAGCAGTACTTC
-,16,TRBJ2-3,TRBV27,TRBD1,CASSTARQGPTDTQYF,TGTGCCAGCAGTACCGCTCGACAGGGCCCCACAGATACGCAGTATTTT
few,14,TRBJ2-2,TRBV20-1,TRBD2,CSAPSGSVAGELFF,TGCAGTGCCCCTAGCGGGAGCGTGGCCGGGGAGCTGTTTTTT
-,16,TRBJ2-1,TRBV24-1,-,CATSDAGTSFNNEQFF,TGTGCCACCAGTGATGCGGGGACTTCTTTTAACAATGAGCAGTTCTTC
few,13,TRBJ2-3,TRBV20-1,-,CSANDGAPDTQYF,TGCAGTGCTAATGACGGAGCCCCAGATACGCAGTATTTT
-,18,TRBJ2-3,TRBV28,TRBD2,CASSLFPGLAGILDTQYF,TGTGCCAGCAGTTTATTCCCGGGACTAGCGGGGATACTGGATACGCAGTATTTT
few,11,TRBJ1-2,TRBV6-6,-,CASTANYGYTF,TGTGCCTCGACAGCCAACTATGGCTACACCTTC
-,14,TRBJ1-4,TRBV5-1,-,CASKDGTPAAKLFF,TGCGCCAGCAAGGACGGGACTCCGGCGGCAAAACTGTTTTTT
-,14,TRBJ2-5,TRBV7-2,TRBD2,CASSTSGGVETQYF,TGTGCCAGCAGTACTAGCGGGGGGGTGGAGACCCAGTACTTC
few,18,TRBJ1-5,TRBV4-1,TRBD1,CASSLTDAGTGWNQPQHF,TGCGCCAGCAGCCTCACGGACGCTGGGACAGGGTGGAATCAGCCCCAGCATTTT
few,15,TRBJ1-1,TRBV27,TRBD1,CASSPVRGQGTEAFF,TGTGCCAGCAGCCCTGTCAGGGGGCAGGGGACTGAAGCTTTCTTT
few,17,TRBJ2-3,TRBV4-2,-,CASSLRDSAFQTDTQYF,TGTGCCAGCAGCCTTCGGGACTCCGCGTTTCAGACAGATACGCAGTATTTT
few,14,TRBJ2-7,TRBV10-3,TRBD1,CAISGMGQGYEQYF,TGTGCCATCAGTGGAATGGGACAGGGTTACGAGCAGTACTTC
few,15,TRBJ1-4,TRBV4-2,TRBD1,CASSREGQRNEKLFF,TGTGCCAGCAGCCGGGAGGGACAGCGTAATGAAAAACTGTTTTTT
few,13,TRBJ2-7,TRBV20-1,TRBD2,CSARGTSSYEQYF,TGCAGTGCTAGAGGGACTAGCTCCTACGAGCAGTACTTC